This T cell receptor beta chain was captured by sequencing in a study of cytomegalovirus exposure and HLA in healthy donors. Amplification used 60 Vbeta primers and 13 Jbeta primers. Original data processing: Roughly 11 million shared chains were among around 80 million unique TCR beta chains counted in a later analysis. The method was immunoSEQ multiplex PCR; TCRdb's version includes in-frame clones alone and lacks a portion of them. V and J calls and clone size are copied from that table; D and trimming were computed from the DNA. Of hundreds of thousands of clones in the sample, 70% to 80% are singletons; the top ten hold 3% to 4.5%. Study findings and constraints: Earlier analysis found most TCR beta V segments productive about 90% or about 30% of the time. Beyond CMV serostatus, there was no information to go on about immune exposure.

In nominal health when sampled, donors likely had unrecorded immune exposures nonetheless. The junction had 5 bases not matched to a gene; V was cut back by 4 bases and J by 0 bases. CDR1 and CDR2 from the germline V gene are MRHNA and SNTAGT. The CDR3 has 16 residues. Note on this clone: The antigen is undetermined.

The chain couples TRBV6-4 to TRBJ2-1; TRBD1 matches 8 bases. This sequence was found in a male donor in good health and CMV-seronegative. The source material was PBMCs. The CDR3 reads CASSVRGTGSYNEQFF. CDR3 nucleotides: TGTGCCAGCAGTGTACGGGGGACAGGCTCCTACAATGAGCAGTTCTTC.